This record covers a single T cell receptor (beta chain). Its specific antigen is unknown. Since the CDR3 does not end with the conserved phenylalanine or tryptophan, this likely comes from a read error. No DNA is shown, since the ends of the CDR3 on it are uncertain; the CDR3 is the one TCRdb lists. The CDR3 has 11 residues if both end residues are counted. Sequences MNHEY (CDR1) and SVGAGI (CDR2) are obtained from the germline V gene. This specimen belongs to a study of shared clonotypes between healthy human individuals (dated by TCRdb to the early 2020s). Looking at the study overall: The cohort comprised a couple of women and a few men aged 18 to 49 years. Blood TCR repertoires of roughly five healthy adults were deeply sequenced to estimate repertoire size and the extent of clonotype sharing between individuals. Leukapheresis yielded between about 0.8 and 9.5 billion PBMCs per donor. For each donor, three plates each were used for CD4 naive and CD4 memory, two plates were used for CD8 naive, and one plate was used for CD8 memory. Different laboratories and diverse techniques were used to prepare libraries and sequence TCR repertoires, to increase sequencing depth and limit assay-specific biases. What the authors observed across the whole study: Compared with non-shared clonotypes, the clonotypes found in all four sorted-subset donors had higher generation probabilities. Sharing across four donors was observed for roughly 5.4% of naive CD4, under 4% of naive CD8, over 2% of memory CD4, and less than 0.45% of memory CD8 clonotypes. Sampling was restricted to blood, and TCR repertoires in tissues likely differ from the TCR repertoires found in blood. Even with the large sequencing depth, rarefaction of the sorted-subset datasets indicated that sequencing was incomplete. Because the study included only a small number of donors, the genetic and exposure-history diversity represented was limited. Pairwise subsampling indicated that sequencing depth was expected to affect the degree of clonotype sharing among donors. Larger estimated clonotype richness was generally found for naive subsets than for memory subsets.

The donors were healthy, HIV-negative adults with no recently reported acute infections or vaccinations. Every donor was a Caucasian adult residing in Nashville, Tennessee, USA. CD4+ T cells were enriched by magnetic negative selection; naive cells were then positively selected on CD45RA, and the negative fraction formed the memory subset. Blood was obtained by leukapheresis, after which PBMCs were separated by Ficoll-Histopaque density gradient centrifugation and cryopreserved in liquid nitrogen vapor phase. Analytical flow cytometry was used to check the purity and quantity of each magnetically sorted T cell population. Each sorted fraction had its genomic DNA isolated and then quantified by UV absorbance on a Nanodrop 2000c. Using the deep immunoSEQ assay, TCR CDR3 regions were amplified from genomic DNA by multiplex PCR. Extracted genomic DNA from each cell subset was distributed evenly across all wells of several immunoSEQ 96-well plates, and each plate was treated as a replicate. For sorted subsets, roughly 200 ng of genomic DNA, equivalent to roughly 30,000 T cell genomes, went into each replicate PCR. Purified libraries were quantified with a Qubit 3.0 fluorometer, sized on a Bioanalyzer 2100, and re-quantified with the KAPA Library Quantification kit. Every immunoSEQ 96-well plate was sequenced on a dedicated single-read 150-cycle Illumina NextSeq 550 flow cell. The authors' analysis ran thus. Because only junctional sequences without quality scores were contained in the immunoSEQ output, filtering matching that applied to full-length reads could not be performed. To assign V/J genes and CDR3, sequences were annotated using PyIR, a Python wrapper for IgBLAST v1.9, with IMGT germline references. Reads with weak V/J assignments (E-value above 1e-6), missing CDR3, stop codons, out-of-frame junctions, or ambiguous translated residues were removed. A V3J clonotype was defined by an identical inferred V gene, J gene, and CDR3 amino acid sequence. Percentage overlap between repertoires was calculated by dividing the number of shared unique clonotypes by the size of the smaller repertoire. Repertoire richness was assessed with RTK rarefaction, the Chao1 estimator, and Recon v2.1 estimates of unobserved clonotypes. For all TCRbeta clonotypes obtained by the gDNA method from a few donors, generation probabilities were computed with OLGA. Entries here come from immuneACCESS through TCRdb and include only in-frame sequences with V and J called. Some clones fail to appear in such tables; in the studies checked, an unresolved V gene covers under half of the shortfall, and the cause of the remainder is unknown. The DNA was the basis for D and trimming; V, J and clone size are from that table. The table for this sample lists roughly 2.5 million clones; more than 90% of them were counted only once. The top ten constitute roughly 0.15% of the sample.

Sequenced material: naive CD4+ T cells sorted from blood. The intended sense of this specimen's cell subset or site label: CD45RA+ positively selected. In this chain, TRBV6-5 is recombined with TRBJ2-7; TRBD1, the table's D call, was not compared with the DNA. The TCR originated in a man younger than 30 in good health. This receptor has the CDR3 CASSYSTGVRG.